This T cell receptor beta chain is from a study of OX40 agonist ivuxolimab in advanced cancers. Study context: The drug used for patients, ivuxolimab, was an agonistic anti-OX40 (CD134) antibody. Hepatocellular carcinoma, melanoma, renal cell or head and neck cancer occurred in dose-escalation patients. Study-level results: In general, CD8+ T cells held more expanded clones than CD4+ did, on average. Patients who responded partially at 0.1-3.0 mg/kg showed clonal expansion ranking among the lowest.

A word on this clone: Its antigen is currently unknown.

Only in-frame clones appear in the TCRdb table, and some are missing; sequencing was by immunoSEQ multiplex PCR. The sample lists tens of thousands of clones, over 90% occurring once. CDR3 length equals 15 residues. Germline V gives CDR1 MNHEY, CDR2 SVGAGI. Trimming cost V 0 bases and J 7 bases, with 16 bases left between them. This TCR derives from an adult with an advanced solid tumor such as melanoma, head and neck, liver or kidney cancer. The starting material was CD4+ or CD8+ T cells sorted from blood, obtained in a trial of the OX40 agonist ivuxolimab. V gene TRBV6-5 combines with J gene TRBJ2-7; possibly TRBD1 for D (7 bases). CDR3 sequence: CASSYSGGPGGEQYF. The CDR3 DNA reads TGTGCCAGCAGTTACTCAGGGGGTCCAGGGGGGGAGCAGTACTTC.